This T cell receptor (beta chain) was profiled in a study of CD8 T cells in ankylosing spondylitis. From germline, CDR1 is SNHLY and CDR2 FYNNEI. Trimming pared 4 bases from V and 2 bases from J, leaving 12 bases between. There are 14 residues in the CDR3. TCRdb fed the 5' RACE reads into MiXCR, producing one record per CDR3 protein. Of 350,000 or so distinct CDR3 sequences in the sample, approximately 8.2% were seen once. Study outcomes and limitations: It was reported that disease-linked clones were significantly enriched in matched ankylosing spondylitis synovial fluid. Characteristic of ankylosing spondylitis blood, it appeared, was a TCR beta motif comprising about 8 highly homologous variants.

In its sample, this clonotype was seen a few times. Antigen: not known. Sequenced input: blood, either unsorted or a sorted T cell fraction (not recorded which). This chain connects TRBV2 to TRBJ2-7; D may be TRBD2 (7 bases). The receptor comes from a male donor with ankylosing spondylitis. The CDR3, as DNA: TGTGCCAGCAGTGGGGGGGGGCTCGCCTACGAGCAGTACTTC. Translated, it gives CASSGGGLAYEQYF.